The sequence of this TCR beta chain was determined in a study of OX40 agonist ivuxolimab in advanced cancers. The data were produced by immunoSEQ multiplex PCR, yet TCRdb's version contains in-frame clones alone and is incomplete. The sample consists of tens of thousands of clones, around 83% of them appearing once. CDR1 is SGHRS, CDR2 YFSETQ, per germline. With 7 bases clipped from V and 13 bases from J, the junction kept 13 bases outside the gene matches. The CDR3 length is 13 residues. This sample comprised CD4+ or CD8+ T cells sorted from blood, obtained in a trial of the OX40 agonist ivuxolimab. The TCR originated in an adult with an advanced solid tumor such as melanoma, head and neck, liver or kidney cancer. This chain links TRBV5-1 with TRBJ2-1, with 8 bases matching TRBD2. The CDR3 sequence is CASGAGAGLGQFF. CDR3 nucleotide sequence: TGCGCCAGCGGGGCAGGGGCGGGACTAGGTCAGTTCTTC.